What follows are 15 T cell receptor beta chains derived from one specimen sequenced in a study of shared clonotypes between healthy human individuals. This table comes from immunoSEQ multiplex PCR, and its TCRdb copy is limited to in-frame clones, with some not included. The sample consists of over a million clones, around 75% of them appearing once. Sequenced input: memory CD4+ T cells sorted from blood. Subset noted: CD45RA-negative fraction. The receptors were sampled from a man between 18 and 29 years old in good health.

On this clone: This may be a read error: a much more frequent sequence differs by one nucleotide. The genes are TRBV7-6 and TRBJ2-7; D ambiguous. This CDR3 has 11 residues. Germline V lookup: CDR1 SGHVS, CDR2 FNYEAQ. The V gene lost 4 bases and the J gene lost 2 bases, with 3 bases spanning the gap. Here the CDR3 DNA reads TGTGCCAGCAGCTCGACCTACGAGCAGTACTTC. It translates to CASSSTYEQYF.

The rearrangement uses TRBV4-1 and TRBJ2-3; 10 nucleotides align to TRBD2. The trim removed 0 bases at V and 0 bases at J, leaving 15 bases unmatched. The CDR3 runs to 21 residues. Germline assignment: CDR1 MGHRA and CDR2 YSYEKL. CDR3 sequence: CASSQDRASGGLKVSTDTQYF. The CDR3 DNA follows: TGCGCCAGCAGCCAAGATCGGGCTAGCGGGGGACTCAAAGTTAGCACAGATACGCAGTATTTT.

This clone occurred a few times. The chain couples TRBV30 to TRBJ1-1; the D is unclear. Germline lookup yields CDR1 GTSNPN and CDR2 SVGIG (reference sequence). There are 13 residues in the CDR3. CDR3 sequence: CADVPQRNTEAFF. CDR3 coding DNA: TGTGCGGATGTACCCCAGAGGAACACTGAAGCTTTCTTT.

The chain employs TRBV4-2 and TRBJ2-5; unclear D gene. Deletions cut 0 bases from V and 5 bases from J, with 7 bases between. The CDR3 extends over 13 amino acids. Germline V gives CDR1 LGHNA, CDR2 YNFKEQ. The CDR3 spells CASSQDPRETQYF. The CDR3, as DNA: TGTGCCAGCAGCCAAGATCCACGGGAGACCCAGTACTTC.

V is TRBV5-6 and J is TRBJ2-5; 8 bases are a match to TRBD1. The CDR3 is 12 residues long. J lost 3 bases, V lost 5 bases, and 0 bases had no gene match. Germline V lookup: CDR1 SGHDT, CDR2 YYEEEE. The CDR3 sequence: CASRDREETQYF. The CDR3 DNA reads as TGTGCCAGCAGGGACAGGGAAGAGACCCAGTACTTC.

This chain links TRBV6-6 with TRBJ2-5, with D maybe TRBD1 (7 bases). Per germline, CDR1 MNHNY and CDR2 SVGAGI (reference sequence). Deletions cut 9 bases from V and 5 bases from J, with 19 bases between. The CDR3 is 14 residues long. The CDR3 reads CASHRRGQGETQYF. CDR3 in DNA: TGTGCCAGTCATCGGAGGGGGCAGGGGGAGACCCAGTACTTC.

This rearrangement joins TRBV6-1 to TRBJ1-2; TRBD1 is a possible D gene (5 bases). The germline CDR1 and CDR2 sequences are MNHNS and SASEGT. Deletions cut 5 bases from V and 4 bases from J, with 8 bases between. The CDR3 is made up of 12 amino acids. CDR3 in amino acids: CASSSQGYGYTF. CDR3 nucleotides: TGTGCCAGCAGTTCCCAGGGCTATGGCTACACCTTC.

The V call is TRBV5-8, the J call TRBJ1-2; D is undetermined. The V end was cut by 0 bases, the J end by 1 base, with 4 bases between. The CDR3 totals 13 residues. Germline CDR1 SGHTS, CDR2 YDEGEE. The CDR3 spells CASSLEVNYGYTF. The DNA of the CDR3 is TGTGCCAGCAGCTTGGAGGTTAACTATGGCTACACCTTC.

The CDR3 sequence is CASSPLTSGFAYEQYF. DNA of the CDR3: TGTGCCAGCTCACCTTTGACTAGCGGTTTCGCCTACGAGCAGTACTTC. This chain links TRBV18 with TRBJ2-7; 9 bases are a match to TRBD2. The CDR3 is made up of 16 amino acids. Losses at the gene ends were 3 bases for V and 2 bases for J; bases not matched to a gene: 8. Per germline, CDR1 KGHSH and CDR2 LQKENI.

The chain is built from TRBV11-2 and TRBJ2-3; D perhaps matches TRBD2 (7 bases). This CDR3 region has 16 residues. Germline V gene lookup returns CDR1 SGHAT and CDR2 FQNNGV. V was cut by 0 bases and J by 5 bases, with 15 bases left in between. Here the CDR3 reads CASSLEGGLIRDTQYF. The CDR3 nucleotides read TGTGCCAGCAGCTTAGAGGGGGGGCTGATAAGAGATACGCAGTATTTT.

The chain uses TRBV2 and TRBJ2-5; the D is unclear. Trimming cost V 1 base and J 5 bases, with 8 bases left between them. The CDR3 consists of 13 residues. Germline values: CDR1 SNHLY, CDR2 FYNNEI. CDR3 DNA: TGTGCCAGCAGTGAAGGCGGCCCGGAGACCCAGTACTTC. It is translated as CASSEGGPETQYF. The full variable domain, with the rest looked up from reference TRBV2 and TRBJ2-5, is EPEVTQTPSHQVTQMGQEVILRCVPISNHLYFYWYRQILGQKVEFLVSFYNNEISEKSEIFDDQFSVERPDGSNFTLKIRSTKLEDSAMYFCASSEGGPETQYFGPGTRLLVL.

J is TRBJ2-2 and V is TRBV2, with D maybe TRBD2 (6 bases). The CDR3 runs 15 residues. With 5 bases removed from V and 6 bases from J, the gap between germline ends came to 16 bases. Germline loops: CDR1 SNHLY, CDR2 FYNNEI. The DNA of the CDR3 is TGTGCCAGCAGTAGAGGGAGAGGCGGGGCCGGGGAGCTGTTTTTT. Translated: CASSRGRGGAGELFF.

The chain has TRBV4-2 and TRBJ2-5; 15 bases are shared with TRBD2. With V trimmed by 4 bases and J by 2 bases, 5 bases remained unmatched. The CDR3 extends over 17 amino acids. Looked up from germline, CDR1 is LGHNA and CDR2 is YNFKEQ. The CDR3 DNA reads as TGTGCCAGCAGCCCCGGACTAGCGGGGGGGCGGCAAGAGACCCAGTACTTC. Its protein product is CASSPGLAGGRQETQYF.

J is TRBJ1-5 and V is TRBV5-6; 9 bases agree with TRBD1. Germline values: CDR1 SGHDT, CDR2 YYEEEE. After removal of 2 bases from V and 5 bases from J, the junction contained 5 bases not matched to a gene. The CDR3 loop spans 15 amino acids. The CDR3 bases are TGTGCCAGCAGCTTTGGGACAGGGCGGGATCAGCCCCAGCATTTT. Amino acid sequence: CASSFGTGRDQPQHF. Full variable domain (remainder filled in from reference TRBV5-6 and TRBJ1-5): DAGVTQSPTHLIKTRGQQVTLRCSPKSGHDTVSWYQQALGQGPQFIFQYYEEEERQRGNFPDRFSGHQFPNYSSELNVNALLLGDSALYLCASSFGTGRDQPQHFGDGTRLSIL.

Regarding this clone: Germline and junction disagree at one end, which may indicate a read error. This sample also contains other DNA sequences that code for the same CDR3. The chain's CDR3 is CASSPRGVNTEAFF. For the CDR3, the DNA is TGTGCCAGCAGTCCCAGGGGGGTGAATACTGAAGCTTTCTTT. J is TRBJ1-1 and V is TRBV6-5; 7 bases match TRBD1. Per the germline V gene, CDR1 is MNHEY and CDR2 is SVGAGI. The CDR3 length is 14 residues.